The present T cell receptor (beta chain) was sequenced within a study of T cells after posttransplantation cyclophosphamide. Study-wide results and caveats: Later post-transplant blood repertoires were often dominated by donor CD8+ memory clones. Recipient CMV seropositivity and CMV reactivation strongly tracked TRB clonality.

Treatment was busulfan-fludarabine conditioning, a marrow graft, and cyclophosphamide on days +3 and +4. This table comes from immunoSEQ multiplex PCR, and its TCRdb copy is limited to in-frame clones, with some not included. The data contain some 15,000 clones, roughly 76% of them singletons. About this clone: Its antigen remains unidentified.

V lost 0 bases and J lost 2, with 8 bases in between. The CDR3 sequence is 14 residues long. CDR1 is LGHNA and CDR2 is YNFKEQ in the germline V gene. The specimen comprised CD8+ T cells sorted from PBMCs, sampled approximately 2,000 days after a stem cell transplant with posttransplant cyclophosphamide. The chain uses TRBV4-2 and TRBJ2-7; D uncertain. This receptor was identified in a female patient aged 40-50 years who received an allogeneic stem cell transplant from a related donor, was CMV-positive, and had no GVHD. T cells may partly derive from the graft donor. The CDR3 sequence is CASSQEPGAYEQYF. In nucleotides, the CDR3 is TGTGCCAGCAGCCAAGAGCCAGGTGCCTACGAGCAGTACTTC.